This entry lists 30 T cell receptor beta chains sequenced from one sample in a study of T cell responses to AZD1222 COVID-19 vaccine. TCRdb's table, derived via immunoSEQ multiplex PCR, lists solely in-frame clones and lacks some. The sample has approximately 30,000 clones, about 90% seen once. Sample: peripheral blood, taken 28 days after the second AZD1222 dose. The receptor source for this set is an adult who received the AZD1222 COVID-19 vaccine.

The V and J genes are TRBV11-3 and TRBJ2-2; TRBD1 aligns across 7 bases. The CDR3 loop spans 16 amino acids. The junction had 4 bases not matched to a gene; V was cut back by 2 bases and J by 1 base. Germline V gene sequence: CDR1 SGHNT, CDR2 YENEEA. CDR3 residues: CASSLQTGMNTGELFF. In nucleotides, the CDR3 is TGTGCCAGCAGCTTACAGACAGGGATGAACACCGGGGAGCTGTTTTTT.

The gene calls are TRBV5-1 and TRBJ1-5; D may be TRBD1 (5 bases). The CDR3 is made up of 14 amino acids. Germline CDR1 reads SGHRS; CDR2 reads YFSETQ. Trimming removed 4 bases from V and 4 bases from J, with 12 bases in between. This chain's CDR3 is CASSPQAGNQPQHF. The CDR3 bases are TGCGCCAGCAGCCCACAGGCAGGGAATCAGCCCCAGCATTTT.

This clone was detected once. The J gene is TRBJ2-7, the V gene TRBV28; the D gene is possibly TRBD1 (5 bases). Germline CDR1 is MDHEN and CDR2 is SYDVKM. The CDR3 length is 12 residues. V lost 2 bases to trimming and J lost 13 bases, with 15 bases between them. This CDR3 reads CASSLPDRRRYF. The DNA for the CDR3 is TGTGCCAGCAGTTTACCCGACAGACGCCGATACTTC.

The chain couples TRBV14 to TRBJ2-3; TRBD2 matches 10 bases. Germline V lookup: CDR1 SGHDN, CDR2 FVKESK. The CDR3 is 19 residues long. V lost 0 bases, J lost 2 bases, and 11 bases stayed unmatched. The CDR3 sequence: CASSQDSSGRALITDTQYF. The CDR3 nucleotides read TGTGCCAGCAGCCAAGATTCCAGCGGGAGGGCCCTTATCACAGATACGCAGTATTTT.

The V call is TRBV5-8, the J call TRBJ1-1; D is unresolved. Trimming removed 4 bases at V and 7 bases at J, with 8 bases between. The CDR3 extends over 11 amino acids. In germline, CDR1 is SGHTS, CDR2 YDEGEE. The CDR3 protein is CASSVTDEAFF. The CDR3 DNA reads as TGTGCCAGCAGCGTGACGGATGAAGCTTTCTTT.

This chain links TRBV30 with TRBJ1-5, with TRBD1 matching over 8 bases. V dropped 2 bases and J dropped 1; count of bases not matched to a gene: 4. CDR1 GTSNPN and CDR2 SVGIG come from the germline V gene (reference sequence). The CDR3 is 15 residues long. The CDR3 protein is CAWSPGGRSNQPQHF. Here the CDR3 DNA reads TGTGCCTGGAGTCCAGGGGGCCGCAGCAATCAGCCCCAGCATTTT.

This chain joins TRBV14 and TRBJ2-2; D unresolved. Trimming removed 4 bases at V and 5 bases at J, with 8 bases between. The CDR3 is 13 residues long. Germline V gene sequence: CDR1 SGHDN, CDR2 FVKESK. CDR3 nucleotides: TGTGCCAGCAGCCCCCGGCTGACCGGGGAGCTGTTTTTT. This codes for CASSPRLTGELFF.

V gene TRBV3-1 (or the pseudogene TRBV3-2) combines with J gene TRBJ1-4, with TRBD1 matching 7 bases. Trimming at V came to 4 bases and at J to 9 bases, leaving 11 bases not matched to a gene. This CDR3 region has 15 residues. Germline V gives CDR1 LGHDT, CDR2 YNNKEL (reference sequence). The CDR3 is CASSRDRVSVKKLFF. The CDR3 bases are TGTGCCAGCAGCCGAGACAGGGTTTCGGTAAAAAAACTGTTTTTT.

This clone occurred a few times. This chain joins TRBV7-9 and TRBJ2-3; 11 nucleotides match TRBD2. Germline V CDR1 and CDR2: SEHNR, FQNEAQ (reference sequence). The V gene end was trimmed by 3 bases and the J gene end by 5 bases; junction bases not matched to a gene: 4. This CDR3 has 15 residues. Written as DNA, the CDR3 is TGTGCCAGCAGCTTCGGTAGCGGGAGGGTAGATACGCAGTATTTT. Its translation is CASSFGSGRVDTQYF.

The V call is TRBV7-3, the J call TRBJ1-1, with D possibly matching TRBD1 (5 bases). Trimming removed 5 bases from V and 0 bases from J, with 13 bases in between. Germline-derived CDR1 and CDR2 are SGHTA and FQGTGA. There are 15 residues in the CDR3. CDR3 coding DNA: TGTGCCAGCAGCAGCCCCGGGGCCCTGAACACTGAAGCTTTCTTT. Translated, it gives CASSSPGALNTEAFF.

The chain carries TRBV27 and TRBJ2-7; D is possibly TRBD1 or TRBD2 (9 bases each). V was shortened by 5 bases and J by 3 bases, with 35 bases between the two germline ends. Germline lookup yields CDR1 MNHEY and CDR2 SMNVEV (reference sequence). The CDR3 has 21 amino acids. The CDR3: CASSRLAGMTGGSTSHYEQYF. The DNA for the CDR3 is TGTGCCAGCAGTCGGCTAGCGGGAATGACAGGGGGATCAACAAGCCACTACGAGCAGTACTTC.

The chain combines TRBV7-2 with TRBJ1-5; 8 positions match TRBD1. V was pared by 5 bases and J by 2 bases, with 2 bases of the junction left unmatched. The germline V gene encodes CDR1 SGHTA and CDR2 FQGNSA. The CDR3 runs 14 residues. CDR3 sequence reads: CASSQDRGNQPQHF. The CDR3 nucleotides are TGTGCCAGCAGCCAGGACAGGGGCAATCAGCCCCAGCATTTT.

This chain connects TRBV10-3 to TRBJ2-2; 16 nucleotides align to TRBD2. The CDR3 sequence is 18 residues long. Germline V gives CDR1 ENHRY, CDR2 SYGVKD. The V gene end was trimmed by 7 bases and the J gene end by 6 bases; junction bases not matched to a gene: 11. CDR3 residues: CAINSPGLAGGHAGELFF. The CDR3, as DNA: TGTGCCATCAACTCGCCGGGACTAGCGGGAGGGCACGCCGGGGAGCTGTTTTTT.

This clone came up once. This chain links TRBV5-4 with TRBJ1-4; 7 bases fit TRBD1. The length of the CDR3 is 16 residues. Trimming cost V 2 bases and J 0 bases; bases outside gene matches: 4. Germline V gene lookup returns CDR1 SGHNT and CDR2 YYREEE (reference sequence). In DNA form, the CDR3 reads TGTGCCAGCAGCTTAAGACAGGGAACAACTAATGAAAAACTGTTTTTT. This gives the protein CASSLRQGTTNEKLFF.

The chain carries TRBV24-1 and TRBJ2-1; 9 bases fit TRBD2. The germline gives CDR1 KGHDR, CDR2 SFDVKD. V shed 4 bases, J shed 6 bases, and the junction held 6 bases outside the gene matches. There are 15 residues in the CDR3. CDR3 sequence reads: CATSDFTSGSNEQFF. CDR3 in DNA: TGTGCCACCAGTGACTTTACTAGCGGGTCCAATGAGCAGTTCTTC.

This chain uses TRBV19 with TRBJ2-1; D is unresolved. CDR3 size: 13 residues. V lost 3 bases to trimming and J lost 10 bases, with 13 bases between them. The germline V gene has CDR1 LNHDA and CDR2 SQIVND (reference sequence). This chain's CDR3 is CASSIRLKLEQFF. The CDR3 coding sequence is TGTGCCAGTAGTATCCGACTGAAATTGGAGCAGTTCTTC.

V is TRBV28 and J is TRBJ2-7; D may correspond to TRBD1 or TRBD2 (5 bases each). The V gene's germline CDR1 is MDHEN and CDR2 SYDVKM. The CDR3 has 15 residues. Trimming removed 7 bases at V and 5 bases at J, with 21 bases between. In DNA form, the CDR3 reads TGTGCCAGCACCTTGGGTGGGGGTTTTTGGGACGAGCAGTACTTC. Amino acids: CASTLGGGFWDEQYF. The full variable domain, its missing parts supplied by reference TRBV28 and TRBJ2-7, is DVKVTQSSRYLVKRTGEKVFLECVQDMDHENMFWYRQDPGLGLRLIYFSYDVKMKEKGDIPEGYSVSREKKERFSLILESASTNQTSMYLCASTLGGGFWDEQYFGPGTRLTVT.

The chain combines TRBV5-1 with TRBJ1-2; D uncertain. In germline, CDR1 is SGHRS, CDR2 YFSETQ. V lost 2 bases and J lost 5, with 13 bases in between. CDR3 length equals 14 residues. This chain's CDR3 is CASSLHLEGYGYTF. The CDR3 DNA sequence: TGCGCCAGCAGCTTACACTTAGAAGGTTATGGCTACACCTTC. Combining the CDR3 with reference TRBV5-1 and TRBJ1-2 gives the whole variable domain KAGVTQTPRYLIKTRGQQVTLSCSPISGHRSVSWYQQTPGQGLQFLFEYFSETQRNKGNFPGRFSGRQFSNSRSEMNVSTLELGDSALYLCASSLHLEGYGYTFGSGTRLTVV.

The V gene is TRBV30, the J gene TRBJ2-5, with D hard to call. CDR1 and CDR2 from the germline V gene are GTSNPN and SVGIG (reference sequence). The CDR3 runs 13 residues. The ends were cut back, 2 bases at V and 2 bases at J, with 9 bases in the middle. The CDR3 DNA sequence: TGTGCCTGGAGTCCTAACCTACAAGAGACCCAGTACTTC. Protein product: CAWSPNLQETQYF. The full variable domain, its missing parts supplied by reference TRBV30 and TRBJ2-5, is SQTIHQWPATLVQPVGSPLSLECTVEGTSNPNLYWYRQAAGRGLQLLFYSVGIGQISSEVPQNLSASRPQDRQFILSSKKLLLSDSGFYLCAWSPNLQETQYFGPGTRLLVL.

The chain joins TRBV28 to TRBJ2-7; D call uncertain. Looked up from germline, CDR1 is MDHEN and CDR2 is SYDVKM. The CDR3 consists of 19 residues. Trimming left V 3 bases short and J 0 bases short, with 24 bases between. CDR3 sequence (DNA): TGTGCCAGCAGTTTCCCCTCCGGCTCATACGGACGTAGCTCCTACGAGCAGTACTTC. Translating gives CASSFPSGSYGRSSYEQYF.

CDR3 sequence reads: CASSVLLDTSTDTQYF. DNA of the CDR3: TGTGCCAGCAGCGTGCTGCTAGATACCAGCACAGATACGCAGTATTTT. V is TRBV5-6 and J is TRBJ2-3, with no clear D. Germline V gene data show CDR1 as SGHDT and CDR2 as YYEEEE. The CDR3 is 16 amino acids. Trimming removed 4 bases from V and 0 bases from J, with 15 bases in between.

The rearrangement joins TRBV7-2 to TRBJ1-6, with D unclear. The CDR3 length is 12 residues. With 1 base removed from V and 9 bases from J, the gap between germline ends came to 4 bases. Germline CDR1 and CDR2: SGHTA and FQGNSA. CDR3 sequence reads: CASSLDGSPLHF. Here the CDR3 DNA reads TGTGCCAGCAGCTTAGATGGTTCACCCCTCCACTTT.

The rearrangement joins TRBV19 to TRBJ1-5; 9 bases fit TRBD1. The germline gives CDR1 LNHDA, CDR2 SQIVND (reference sequence). The J segment lost 5 bases and the V segment lost 9 bases, leaving 2 bases of the junction unmatched. This CDR3 has 12 amino acids. CDR3 bases: TGTGCCAGCCGGGACAGGGATCAGCCCCAGCATTTT. It specifies CASRDRDQPQHF.

The chain has TRBV5-1 and TRBJ2-2, with 7 bases identical to TRBD1. J gave up 4 bases and V 5 bases, and 8 bases lay outside the gene matches. Germline CDR1 and CDR2: SGHRS and YFSETQ. CDR3 length: 15 amino acids. CDR3 coding DNA: TGCGCCAGCAGAGAGGGACAGATGGGCACCGGGGAGCTGTTTTTT. Protein: CASREGQMGTGELFF.

V gene TRBV2 combines with J gene TRBJ1-6; 7 bases align to TRBD1. J gave up 1 base and V 8 bases, and 11 bases lay outside the gene matches. The CDR3 contains 17 residues. CDR1 is SNHLY, CDR2 FYNNEI, per germline. CDR3 coding DNA: TGTGCCAGCGCCAAACGACAGGGATCGTCCTATAATTCACCCCTCCACTTT. Translated, it gives CASAKRQGSSYNSPLHF.

The V call is TRBV6-5, the J call TRBJ1-2; 10 bases agree with TRBD1. Per the germline V gene, CDR1 is MNHEY and CDR2 is SVGAGI. Germline trimming cut 8 bases from V and 8 bases from J; bases unmatched to any gene: 11. This CDR3 contains 14 residues. For the CDR3, the DNA is TGTGCCAGCCGTCAGACAGGGGGCGCAGAAGGCTACACCTTC. Amino acid sequence: CASRQTGGAEGYTF.

The J gene is TRBJ2-5, the V gene TRBV5-1; the D call may be TRBD1 or TRBD2 (6 bases each). With 4 bases removed from V and 4 bases from J, the gap between germline ends came to 11 bases. The CDR3 runs to 13 residues. Germline values: CDR1 SGHRS, CDR2 YFSETQ. CDR3 protein: CASSPGGLETQYF. Written as DNA, the CDR3 is TGCGCCAGCAGCCCCGGGGGCTTAGAGACCCAGTACTTC.

The rearrangement links TRBV7-2 to TRBJ2-5, with D perhaps matching TRBD1 or TRBD2 (5 bases each). CDR1 and CDR2 from the germline V gene are SGHTA and FQGNSA. The CDR3 totals 13 residues. Trimming removed 1 base at V and 4 bases at J, with 7 bases between. The CDR3 DNA reads TGTGCCAGCAGCTTAGTCGGGGCAGAGACCCAGTACTTC. Protein: CASSLVGAETQYF.

This clone appeared a single time. The J gene is TRBJ1-4, the V gene TRBV9; 9 bases agree with TRBD1. V was clipped by 3 bases and J by 8 bases; unmatched bases: 11. This CDR3 has 16 residues. Germline CDR1 SGDLS, CDR2 YYNGEE. CDR3 in DNA: TGTGCCAGCAGCGCGGAGGACAGGGGACGTCGGGAAAAACTGTTTTTT. This codes for CASSAEDRGRREKLFF.

This chain connects TRBV19 to TRBJ2-5; TRBD1 aligns across 8 bases. The CDR3 runs to 16 residues. Losses at the gene ends were 7 bases for V and 7 bases for J; bases not matched to a gene: 17. Germline CDR1 reads LNHDA; CDR2 reads SQIVND (reference sequence). CDR3 in amino acids: CASTQGQGALTGTQYF. The DNA for the CDR3 is TGTGCCAGTACCCAAGGTCAGGGGGCGCTAACTGGGACCCAGTACTTC.